The 29 T cell receptor beta chains in this list originate from one sample, sequenced in a study of blood T cell repertoires in COVID-19. Sequencing was performed with immunoSEQ multiplex PCR; in TCRdb, only in-frame clones are kept and a portion is missing. The data show some 250,000 clones, with 82% seen just once and about 3.4% held by the top ten. Source material: peripheral blood. The receptors shown here come from a young woman with acute or convalescent COVID-19.

The chain has TRBV14 and TRBJ2-2, with 7 bases aligning to TRBD1. J was trimmed by 1 base and V by 2 bases; bases with no gene match: 7. The germline CDR1 and CDR2 sequences are SGHDN and FVKESK. The CDR3 consists of 17 residues. The CDR3 sequence: CASSQKGRTGNTGELFF. CDR3 sequence (DNA): TGTGCCAGCAGCCAAAAGGGAAGGACAGGGAACACCGGGGAGCTGTTTTTT.

The V call is TRBV28, the J call TRBJ2-1; 10 nucleotides agree with TRBD1. Germline assignment: CDR1 MDHEN and CDR2 SYDVKM. The CDR3 length is 18 residues. Trimming took 4 bases from V and 6 from J; bases not matched to a gene: 15. CDR3 bases: TGTGCCAGCAGTTATCCCTTTAGGGGACAGGGGCGGTTCAATGAGCAGTTCTTC. It translates to CASSYPFRGQGRFNEQFF.

The chain combines TRBV27 with TRBJ2-6, with TRBD1 matching over 9 bases. Germline V gene sequence: CDR1 MNHEY, CDR2 SMNVEV (reference sequence). V lost 8 bases to trimming and J lost 0 bases; unmatched junction nucleotides: 8. The CDR3 contains 17 residues. This CDR3 reads CASHRTGVSSGANVLTF. CDR3 DNA: TGTGCCAGCCACAGGACAGGGGTTAGCTCTGGGGCCAACGTCCTGACTTTC.

This chain links TRBV6-6 with TRBJ1-4; tentative D call: TRBD1 (6 bases). The CDR3 sequence is 13 residues long. From germline, CDR1 is MNHNY and CDR2 SVGAGI (reference sequence). The germline V and J ends were trimmed by 6 bases and 8 bases, with 13 bases remaining between them. The CDR3 nucleotides read TGTGCCAGCAGCTTAGGGGGGGGAGAAAAACTGTTTTTT. Its protein is CASSLGGGEKLFF.

This clone turned up a few times. This rearrangement joins TRBV3-1 (or the pseudogene TRBV3-2) to TRBJ1-2; 8 bases line up with TRBD1. Germline V gives CDR1 LGHDT, CDR2 YNNKEL (reference sequence). V shed 3 bases, J shed 4 bases, and the junction held 7 bases outside the gene matches. The CDR3 totals 15 residues. The CDR3 nucleotides are TGTGCCAGCAGCCACAGGGGGCTTAATAGCTATGGCTACACCTTC. Its protein is CASSHRGLNSYGYTF.

The V call is TRBV15, the J call TRBJ2-7; D unresolved. V lost 3 bases to trimming and J lost 1 base, with 13 bases between them. Germline CDR1 and CDR2: LNHNV and YYDKDF (reference sequence). CDR3 length equals 15 residues. The CDR3 spells CATSSESDMSYEQYF. The CDR3 DNA reads TGTGCCACCAGCAGTGAGTCAGACATGTCCTACGAGCAGTACTTC.

V and J are TRBV7-8 and TRBJ2-2; 11 positions match TRBD2. Germline V gives CDR1 SGHVS, CDR2 FQNEAQ. J was trimmed by 0 bases and V by 2 bases; bases with no gene match: 5. This CDR3 is 18 amino acids long. CDR3 region: CASSLSLAGGANTGELFF. The CDR3 coding sequence is TGTGCCAGCAGCTTATCTCTAGCGGGAGGAGCGAACACCGGGGAGCTGTTTTTT.

This chain joins TRBV7-2 and TRBJ1-2; tentative D call: TRBD1 (5 bases). CDR3 length: 19 residues. Trimming shortened V by 1 base and J by 0 bases, and 21 bases separated the two germline ends. Per germline, CDR1 SGHTA and CDR2 FQGNSA. The CDR3, as DNA: TGTGCCAGCAGCTTAGTAGGCGGGGGAAGGGCACTGGCTAACTATGGCTACACCTTC. Translation gives CASSLVGGGRALANYGYTF.

This chain uses TRBV7-2 with TRBJ2-1, with TRBD1 identical over 7 bases. Per the germline V gene, CDR1 is SGHTA and CDR2 is FQGNSA. The CDR3 totals 13 residues. The V and J ends lost 2 bases and 8 bases, in that order; junction bases with no gene match: 3. The CDR3 here is CASSLSQGDEQFF. The CDR3 DNA sequence: TGTGCCAGCAGCTTATCTCAGGGGGATGAGCAGTTCTTC.

The rearrangement links TRBV27 to TRBJ2-1; TRBD2 agrees at 14 bases. This CDR3 spans 17 amino acids. Germline trimming cut 5 bases from V and 8 bases from J; bases unmatched to any gene: 11. The V gene's germline CDR1 is MNHEY and CDR2 SMNVEV (reference sequence). CDR3 DNA: TGTGCCAGCAGTACCAAGACTAGCGGGAGGGCCGGGGATGAGCAGTTCTTC. It yields the protein CASSTKTSGRAGDEQFF.

This chain uses TRBV11-2 with TRBJ2-1, with D possibly matching TRBD2 (6 bases). CDR3 length equals 16 residues. V was trimmed by 7 bases and J by 4 bases, leaving 20 bases between them. CDR1 is SGHAT and CDR2 is FQNNGV in the germline V gene. CDR3 DNA: TGTGCCAGCACTCTCCATCGGGGACTCCGATACAATGAGCAGTTCTTC. It specifies CASTLHRGLRYNEQFF. Combining the CDR3 with reference TRBV11-2 and TRBJ2-1 gives the whole variable domain EAGVAQSPRYKIIEKRQSVAFWCNPISGHATLYWYQQILGQGPKLLIQFQNNGVVDDSQLPKDRFSAERLKGVDSTLKIQPAKLEDSAVYLCASTLHRGLRYNEQFFGPGTRLTVL.

J is TRBJ1-3 and V is TRBV5-1, with 7 bases matching TRBD1. The CDR3 loop spans 15 amino acids. Germline values: CDR1 SGHRS, CDR2 YFSETQ. J lost 3 bases, V lost 0 bases, and 3 bases had no gene match. The CDR3 spells CASSLAAGGGNTIYF. CDR3 coding DNA: TGCGCCAGCAGCTTGGCGGCAGGGGGTGGAAACACCATATATTTT.

This clone was observed a single time. The rearrangement joins TRBV7-2 to TRBJ1-1; TRBD1 might be the D (5 bases). Trimming pared 4 bases from V and 3 bases from J, leaving 15 bases between. The length of the CDR3 is 15 residues. Germline V gene lookup returns CDR1 SGHTA and CDR2 FQGNSA. CDR3 DNA sequence: TGTGCCAGCAGCTCCCAGGTGGGGCGATACACTGAAGCTTTCTTT. Its translation is CASSSQVGRYTEAFF.

A remark on this clone: This may be a read error, as it is one base from a much larger clone. This chain uses TRBV19 with TRBJ2-4, with a possible D match to TRBD1 (7 bases). The V gene's germline CDR1 is LNHDA and CDR2 SQIVND (reference sequence). The CDR3 consists of 16 residues. V was shortened by 3 bases and J by 8 bases, with 20 bases between the two germline ends. CDR3 loop: CASSIGLGGRGDIQYF. CDR3 bases: TGTGCCAGTAGTATTGGTTTGGGGGGCAGGGGGGACATTCAGTACTTC.

This rearrangement joins TRBV9 to TRBJ2-3, with TRBD1 as a possible D gene (6 bases). Looked up from germline, CDR1 is SGDLS and CDR2 is YYNGEE. The CDR3 is made up of 15 amino acids. Trimming left V 0 bases short and J 6 bases short, with 14 bases between. For the CDR3, the DNA is TGTGCCAGCAGCGTAGGACAGGCTGGTACCGATACGCAGTATTTT. It encodes CASSVGQAGTDTQYF.

The V and J genes are TRBV10-3 and TRBJ2-5; 7 nucleotides agree with TRBD2. This CDR3 comprises 16 residues. Germline V gives CDR1 ENHRY, CDR2 SYGVKD. With 6 bases clipped from V and 5 bases from J, the junction kept 15 bases outside the gene matches. CDR3 amino acids: CAIREGLSGIMETQYF. In nucleotides, the CDR3 is TGTGCCATCAGGGAGGGATTAAGCGGGATTATGGAGACCCAGTACTTC.

This chain links TRBV30 with TRBJ1-1; D possibly corresponds to TRBD1 (6 bases). The V and J ends lost 3 bases and 8 bases respectively, with 10 bases between them. Germline lookup yields CDR1 GTSNPN and CDR2 SVGIG (reference sequence). The CDR3 length is 11 residues. This chain's CDR3 is CAWRGGGEAFF. The CDR3 nucleotides are TGTGCCTGGAGGGGAGGGGGGGAAGCTTTCTTT. Looking up the rest from reference TRBV30 and TRBJ1-1 gives the full variable domain: SQTIHQWPATLVQPVGSPLSLECTVEGTSNPNLYWYRQAAGRGLQLLFYSVGIGQISSEVPQNLSASRPQDRQFILSSKKLLLSDSGFYLCAWRGGGEAFFGQGTRLTVV.

The rearrangement uses TRBV2 and TRBJ2-1; 7 bases are a match to TRBD1. This CDR3 spans 18 amino acids. The germline V gene encodes CDR1 SNHLY and CDR2 FYNNEI. V shed 7 bases, J shed 0 bases, and the junction held 15 bases outside the gene matches. The CDR3 protein is CASTSSLDRLNSYNEQFF. The CDR3 DNA follows: TGTGCCAGCACCTCATCGCTGGACAGGCTAAACTCCTACAATGAGCAGTTCTTC.

This chain links TRBV2 with TRBJ2-7; the match to TRBD2 covers 11 bases. The CDR3 has 15 residues. The V and J ends lost 5 bases and 2 bases, in that order; junction bases with no gene match: 5. The germline CDR1 and CDR2 sequences are SNHLY and FYNNEI. The CDR3, as DNA: TGTGCCAGCAGTAAGGGGACTAGCGGTCCCTACGAGCAGTACTTC. It specifies CASSKGTSGPYEQYF.

For the CDR3, the DNA is TGTGCCATCAGTGACGGACAGGGGCAGGAGACCCAGTACTTC. Protein sequence: CAISDGQGQETQYF. The chain recombines TRBV10-3 with TRBJ2-5; 9 nucleotides line up with TRBD1. The CDR3 runs to 14 residues. Germline V gives CDR1 ENHRY, CDR2 SYGVKD. Trimming at V came to 3 bases and at J to 5 bases, leaving 4 bases not matched to a gene.

The CDR3 spells CASSQDTTVGGSEAFF. The CDR3 DNA sequence: TGCGCCAGCAGCCAAGATACGACAGTTGGAGGGAGTGAAGCTTTCTTT. The chain carries TRBV4-3 and TRBJ1-1, with D possibly being TRBD1 (5 bases). V lost 0 bases, J lost 7 bases, and 18 bases lay in between. CDR3 size: 16 residues. Looked up from germline, CDR1 is LGHNA and CDR2 is YSLEER.

V gene TRBV5-1 combines with J gene TRBJ2-3; TRBD2 is a possible D gene (5 bases). Deletions cut 0 bases from V and 0 bases from J, with 5 bases between. CDR3 length: 14 amino acids. Germline lookup yields CDR1 SGHRS and CDR2 YFSETQ. CDR3 residues: CASSLAGSTDTQYF. CDR3 nucleotide sequence: TGCGCCAGCAGCTTGGCGGGAAGCACAGATACGCAGTATTTT.

This chain uses TRBV19 with TRBJ2-1, with TRBD2 matching over 10 bases. Germline CDR1 is LNHDA and CDR2 is SQIVND (reference sequence). The CDR3 spans 15 residues. The trim removed 6 bases at V and 8 bases at J, leaving 10 bases unmatched. The CDR3 sequence: CASSDPTSGVYEQFF. In DNA, the CDR3 is TGTGCCAGTAGCGATCCCACTAGCGGGGTCTATGAGCAGTTCTTC.

In nucleotides, the CDR3 is TGCAGCGTTGAAGTTAGCGGGAGTTGGTACAATGAGCAGTTCTTC. Its protein product is CSVEVSGSWYNEQFF. V usage is TRBV29-1 and J usage is TRBJ2-1, with 9 bases that match TRBD2. Unmatched junction bases numbered 5, after V lost 1 base and J lost 4 bases. Germline CDR1 and CDR2: SQVTM and ANQGSEA. CDR3 length: 15 residues.

The chain links TRBV25-1 to TRBJ2-2, with 10 bases aligning to TRBD1. V lost 3 bases, J lost 5 bases, and 9 bases stayed unmatched. CDR1 MGHDK and CDR2 SYGVNS come from the germline V gene. The CDR3 consists of 17 residues. The CDR3 here is CASSDGGTGVGTGELFF. CDR3 sequence (DNA): TGTGCCAGCAGTGACGGGGGGACAGGGGTGGGGACCGGGGAGCTGTTTTTT.

The rearrangement links TRBV3-1 (or the pseudogene TRBV3-2) to TRBJ1-3; a possible D gene is TRBD1 (5 bases). CDR1 LGHDT and CDR2 YNNKEL come from the germline V gene (reference sequence). The CDR3 spans 13 residues. The V end was cut by 1 base, the J end by 8 bases, with 9 bases between. In nucleotides, the CDR3 is TGTGCCAGCAGCCAAGGGGACTTCGACACCATATATTTT. Translation gives CASSQGDFDTIYF.

In this sample, this clone turned up once. The chain joins TRBV9 to TRBJ2-7; perhaps TRBD2 as D (6 bases). CDR3 length equals 16 residues. The ends were cut back, 3 bases at V and 4 bases at J, with 20 bases in the middle. Germline V CDR1 and CDR2: SGDLS, YYNGEE. CDR3 DNA sequence: TGTGCCAGCAGCGACGACGGATCGGGAGTTGGTTACGAGCAGTACTTC. It translates to CASSDDGSGVGYEQYF.

The table lists this clone with a few counts. The chain links TRBV5-1 to TRBJ2-7; D is perhaps TRBD1 (6 bases). CDR3 length equals 16 residues. Germline V gene data show CDR1 as SGHRS and CDR2 as YFSETQ. Trimming took 5 bases from V and 0 from J, leaving 18 bases between them. In DNA form, the CDR3 reads TGCGCCAGCAGTCCTAACAGGGACCAAAGCTCCTACGAGCAGTACTTC. Translated, it gives CASSPNRDQSSYEQYF.

The chain links TRBV6-6 to TRBJ1-5; 10 positions agree with TRBD1. Germline CDR1 and CDR2: MNHNY and SVGAGI (reference sequence). The V and J ends lost 5 bases and 6 bases, in that order; junction bases with no gene match: 7. The CDR3 covers 15 residues. The DNA of the CDR3 is TGTGCCAGCAGTACAGGACAGGGGGACGGTCAGCCCCAGCATTTT. This sequence encodes CASSTGQGDGQPQHF.